This TCR beta chain was recorded in a study of vaccination and CD4 T cells after COVID-19. Treatment in this sample: roughly 10-day PBMC culture with coronavirus spike peptide pools or control peptides (ViraFEST assay). Once obtained from cultured CD4+ T cells, the DNA was sequenced using the Oncomine TCR Beta short-read assay. MiXCR, run by TCRdb on the PCR reads, gives a single entry per CDR3 protein. The sample records over 20,000 distinct CDR3 sequences, 35% to 40% being singletons. This CDR3 spans 13 amino acids. Trimming stripped 7 bases from V and 9 bases from J, with 17 bases between. For this clonotype: Its specificity is unknown.

This rearrangement joins TRBV12-3 or TRBV12-4 to TRBJ2-3, with no clear D. The source is a human donor who received a COVID-19 vaccine. Sequenced material: CD4+ T cells from blood, cultured in vitro, taken before SARS-CoV-2 vaccination. CDR3 DNA sequence: TGTGCCAGCACTCATATCCCCGGTCAGACGCAGTATTTT. It is translated as CASTHIPGQTQYF.